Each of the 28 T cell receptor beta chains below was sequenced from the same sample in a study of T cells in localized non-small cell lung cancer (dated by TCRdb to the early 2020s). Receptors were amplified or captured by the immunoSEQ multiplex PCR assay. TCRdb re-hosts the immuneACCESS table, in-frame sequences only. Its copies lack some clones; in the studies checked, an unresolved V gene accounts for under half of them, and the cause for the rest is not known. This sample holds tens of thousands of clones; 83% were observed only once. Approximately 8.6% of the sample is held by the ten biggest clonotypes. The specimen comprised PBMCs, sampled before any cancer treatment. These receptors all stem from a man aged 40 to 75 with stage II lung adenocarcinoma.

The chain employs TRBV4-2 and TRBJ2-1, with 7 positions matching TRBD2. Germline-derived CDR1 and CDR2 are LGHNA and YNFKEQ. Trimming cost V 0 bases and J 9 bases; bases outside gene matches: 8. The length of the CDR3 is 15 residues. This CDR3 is CASSQDLSGGVEQFF. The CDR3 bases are TGTGCCAGCAGCCAAGATCTGTCGGGGGGAGTTGAGCAGTTCTTC.

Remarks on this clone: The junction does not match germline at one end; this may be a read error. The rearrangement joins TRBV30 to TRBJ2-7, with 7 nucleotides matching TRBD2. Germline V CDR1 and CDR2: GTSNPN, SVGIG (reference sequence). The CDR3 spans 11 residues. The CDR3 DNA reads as TGTGCCTGGAGCAGCGGGAAGGCGTTGGAGTTC. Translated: CAWSSGKALEF.

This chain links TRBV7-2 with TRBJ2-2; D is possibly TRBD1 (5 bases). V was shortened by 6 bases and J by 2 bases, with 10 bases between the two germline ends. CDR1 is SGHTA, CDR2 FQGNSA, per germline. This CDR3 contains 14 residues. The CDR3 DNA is TGTGCCAGCAGACCGACAGTAAACACCGGGGAGCTGTTTTTT. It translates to CASRPTVNTGELFF.

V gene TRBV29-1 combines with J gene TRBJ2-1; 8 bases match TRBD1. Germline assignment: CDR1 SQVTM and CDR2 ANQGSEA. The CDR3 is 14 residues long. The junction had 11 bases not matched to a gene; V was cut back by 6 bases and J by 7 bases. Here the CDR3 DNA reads TGCAGCGTCCAGCCTTCGACAGGGGAGAATGAGCAGTTCTTC. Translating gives CSVQPSTGENEQFF.

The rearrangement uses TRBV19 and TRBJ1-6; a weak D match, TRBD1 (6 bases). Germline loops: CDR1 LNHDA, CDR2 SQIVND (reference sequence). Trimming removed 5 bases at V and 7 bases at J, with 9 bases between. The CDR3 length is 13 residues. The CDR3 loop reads CASSPRGNSPLHF. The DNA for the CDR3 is TGTGCCAGTAGTCCCAGGGGAAATTCACCCCTCCACTTT.

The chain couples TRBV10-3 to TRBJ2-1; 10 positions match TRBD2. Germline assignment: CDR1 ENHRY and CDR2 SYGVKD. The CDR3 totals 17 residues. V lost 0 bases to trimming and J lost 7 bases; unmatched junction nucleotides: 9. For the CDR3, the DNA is TGTGCCATCAGTGAGTCGATTAGCGGGGGGTCCGGTAATGAGCAGTTCTTC. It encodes CAISESISGGSGNEQFF.

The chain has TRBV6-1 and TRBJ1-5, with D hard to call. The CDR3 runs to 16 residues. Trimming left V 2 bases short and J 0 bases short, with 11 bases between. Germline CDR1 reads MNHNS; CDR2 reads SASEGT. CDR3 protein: CASSEISWDSNQPQHF. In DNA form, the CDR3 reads TGTGCCAGCAGTGAAATATCATGGGATAGCAATCAGCCCCAGCATTTT.

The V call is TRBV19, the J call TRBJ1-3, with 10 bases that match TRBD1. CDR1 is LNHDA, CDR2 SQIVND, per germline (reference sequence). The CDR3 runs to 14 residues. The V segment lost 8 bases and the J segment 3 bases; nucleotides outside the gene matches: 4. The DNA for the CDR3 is TGTGCCAGTGTCGACAGGGGGCATGGAAACACCATATATTTT. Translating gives CASVDRGHGNTIYF.

The CDR3: CASKMGQGVTGELFF. The DNA for the CDR3 is TGTGCCAGCAAGATGGGACAGGGGGTCACCGGGGAGCTGTTTTTT. The chain recombines TRBV6-5 with TRBJ2-2; 11 bases line up with TRBD1. V shed 7 bases and J 4 bases; nucleotides not matched to a gene: 5. The CDR3 runs 15 residues. Per the germline V gene, CDR1 is MNHEY and CDR2 is SVGAGI.

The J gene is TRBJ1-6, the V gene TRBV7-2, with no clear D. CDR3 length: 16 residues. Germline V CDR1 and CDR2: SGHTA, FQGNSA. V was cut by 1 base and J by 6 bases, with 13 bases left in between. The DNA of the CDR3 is TGTGCCAGCAGCTTAGTTGCGGGTGTCCCTAATTCACCCCTCCACTTT. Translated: CASSLVAGVPNSPLHF.

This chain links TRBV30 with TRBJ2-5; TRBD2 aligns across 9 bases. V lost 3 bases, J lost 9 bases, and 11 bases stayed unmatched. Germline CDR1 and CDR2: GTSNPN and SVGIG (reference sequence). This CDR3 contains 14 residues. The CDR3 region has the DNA TGTGCCTGGAGCAAAGCGGGGGGCCAGACCGCCCAGTACTTC. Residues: CAWSKAGGQTAQYF.

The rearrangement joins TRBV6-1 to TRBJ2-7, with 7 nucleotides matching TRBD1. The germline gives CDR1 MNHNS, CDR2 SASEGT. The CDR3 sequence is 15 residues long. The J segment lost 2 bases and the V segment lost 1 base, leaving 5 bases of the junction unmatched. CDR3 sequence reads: CASSEGQGITYEQYF. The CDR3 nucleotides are TGTGCCAGCAGTGAAGGACAGGGTATAACCTACGAGCAGTACTTC.

CDR3 in amino acids: CASSYRVTDTQYF. Written as DNA, the CDR3 is TGTGCCAGCAGTTACCGAGTCACAGATACGCAGTATTTT. The V gene is TRBV6-6, the J gene TRBJ2-3; D is uncertain. Germline V gene data show CDR1 as MNHNY and CDR2 as SVGAGI (reference sequence). The CDR3 runs 13 residues. With 2 bases removed from V and 2 bases from J, the gap between germline ends came to 5 bases.

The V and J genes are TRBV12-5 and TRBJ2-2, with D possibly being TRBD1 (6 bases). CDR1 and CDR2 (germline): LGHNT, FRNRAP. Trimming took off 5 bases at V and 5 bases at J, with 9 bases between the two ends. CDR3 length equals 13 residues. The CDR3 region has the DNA TGTGCTAGTGGTATAGGGACAACCGGGGAGCTGTTTTTT. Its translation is CASGIGTTGELFF.

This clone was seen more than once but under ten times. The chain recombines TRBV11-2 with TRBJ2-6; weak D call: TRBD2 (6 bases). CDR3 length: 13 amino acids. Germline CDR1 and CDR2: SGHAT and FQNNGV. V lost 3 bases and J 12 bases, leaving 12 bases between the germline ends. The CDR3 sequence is CASSLGGPGVLTF. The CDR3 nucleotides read TGTGCCAGCAGCTTGGGGGGACCGGGCGTCCTGACTTTC.

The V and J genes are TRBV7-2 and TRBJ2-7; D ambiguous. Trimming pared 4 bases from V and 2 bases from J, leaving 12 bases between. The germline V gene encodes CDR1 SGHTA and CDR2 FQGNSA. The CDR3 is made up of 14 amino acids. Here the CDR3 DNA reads TGTGCCAGCAGCTCCGGTAAGGGCCCCTACGAGCAGTACTTC. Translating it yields CASSSGKGPYEQYF.

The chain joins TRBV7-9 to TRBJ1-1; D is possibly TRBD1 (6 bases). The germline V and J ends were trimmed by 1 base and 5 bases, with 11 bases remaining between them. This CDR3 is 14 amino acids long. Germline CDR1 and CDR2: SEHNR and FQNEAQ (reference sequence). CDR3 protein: CASSLEQGRTEAFF. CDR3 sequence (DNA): TGTGCCAGCAGCTTAGAACAGGGTAGGACTGAAGCTTTCTTT. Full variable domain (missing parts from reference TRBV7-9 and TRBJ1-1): DTGVSQNPRHKITKRGQNVTFRCDPISEHNRLYWYRQTLGQGPEFLTYFQNEAQLEKSRLLSDRFSAERPKGSFSTLEIQRTEQGDSAMYLCASSLEQGRTEAFFGQGTRLTVV.

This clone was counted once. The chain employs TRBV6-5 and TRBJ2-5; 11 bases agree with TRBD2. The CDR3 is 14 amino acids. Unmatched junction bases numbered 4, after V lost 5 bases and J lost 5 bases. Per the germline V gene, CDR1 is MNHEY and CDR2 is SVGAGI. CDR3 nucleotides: TGTGCCAGCAGTGTAGCGGGGGGGCCGGAGACCCAGTACTTC. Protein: CASSVAGGPETQYF.

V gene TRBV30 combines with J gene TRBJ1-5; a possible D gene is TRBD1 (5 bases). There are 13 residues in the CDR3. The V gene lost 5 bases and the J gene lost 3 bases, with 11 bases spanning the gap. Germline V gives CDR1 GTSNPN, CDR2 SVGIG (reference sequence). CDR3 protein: CAWDDSNNQPQHF. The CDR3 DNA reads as TGTGCCTGGGATGACAGCAACAATCAGCCCCAGCATTTT.

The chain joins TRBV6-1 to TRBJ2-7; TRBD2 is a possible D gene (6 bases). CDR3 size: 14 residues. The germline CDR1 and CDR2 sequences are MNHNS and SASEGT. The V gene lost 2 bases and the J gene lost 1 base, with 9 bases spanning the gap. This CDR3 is CASSERGRSYEQYF. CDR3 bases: TGTGCCAGCAGTGAACGGGGGAGGTCCTACGAGCAGTACTTC.

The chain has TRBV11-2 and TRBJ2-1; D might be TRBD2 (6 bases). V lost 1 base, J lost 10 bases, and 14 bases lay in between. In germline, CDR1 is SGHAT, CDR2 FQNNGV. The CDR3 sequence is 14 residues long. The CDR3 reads CASSLAVGGREQFF. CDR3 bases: TGTGCCAGCAGCTTAGCGGTAGGAGGGCGGGAGCAGTTCTTC.

CDR3 residues: CASSLGLGPSGNEQFF. For the CDR3, the DNA is TGTGCCAGCAGCCTGGGACTGGGTCCGTCTGGGAATGAGCAGTTCTTC. The V and J genes are TRBV11-3 and TRBJ2-1; maybe TRBD2 (6 bases). Germline CDR1 SGHNT, CDR2 YENEEA. V lost 5 bases and J 7 bases, leaving 21 bases between the germline ends. This CDR3 comprises 16 residues.

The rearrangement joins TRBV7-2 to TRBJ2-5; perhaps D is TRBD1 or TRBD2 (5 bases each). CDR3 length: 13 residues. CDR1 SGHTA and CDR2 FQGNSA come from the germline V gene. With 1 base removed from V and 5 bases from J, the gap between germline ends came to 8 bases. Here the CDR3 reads CASSLVWGETQYF. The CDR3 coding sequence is TGTGCCAGCAGCTTAGTATGGGGGGAGACCCAGTACTTC.

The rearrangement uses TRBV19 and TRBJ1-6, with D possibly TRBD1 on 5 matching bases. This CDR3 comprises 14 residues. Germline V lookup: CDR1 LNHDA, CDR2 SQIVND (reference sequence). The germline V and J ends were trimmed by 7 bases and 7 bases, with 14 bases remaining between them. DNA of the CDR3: TGTGCCAGTAAAGAAGGGTCAGGGAATTCACCCCTCCACTTT. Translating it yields CASKEGSGNSPLHF.

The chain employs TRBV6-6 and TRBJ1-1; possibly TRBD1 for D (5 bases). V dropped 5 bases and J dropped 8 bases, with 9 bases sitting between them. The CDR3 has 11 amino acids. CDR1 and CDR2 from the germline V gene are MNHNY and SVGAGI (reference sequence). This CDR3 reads CASSRGTEAFF. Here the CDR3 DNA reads TGTGCCAGCAGTCGCGGGACGGAAGCTTTCTTT.

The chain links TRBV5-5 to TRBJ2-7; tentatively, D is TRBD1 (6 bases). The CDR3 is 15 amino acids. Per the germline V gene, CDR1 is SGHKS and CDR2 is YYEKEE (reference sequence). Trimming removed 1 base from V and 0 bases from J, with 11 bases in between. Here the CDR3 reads CASSLTDSRSYEQYF. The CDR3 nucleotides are TGTGCCAGCAGCTTGACGGACAGCCGCTCCTACGAGCAGTACTTC. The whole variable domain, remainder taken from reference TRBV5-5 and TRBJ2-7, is DAGVTQSPTHLIKTRGQQVTLRCSPISGHKSVSWYQQVLGQGPQFIFQYYEKEERGRGNFPDRFSARQFPNYSSELNVNALLLGDSALYLCASSLTDSRSYEQYFGPGTRLTVT.

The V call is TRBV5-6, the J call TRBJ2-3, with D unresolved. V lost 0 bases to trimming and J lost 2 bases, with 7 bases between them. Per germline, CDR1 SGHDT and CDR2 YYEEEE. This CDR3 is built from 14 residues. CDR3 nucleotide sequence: TGTGCCAGCAGCTTGGAAGCCATCACAGATACGCAGTATTTT. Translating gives CASSLEAITDTQYF.

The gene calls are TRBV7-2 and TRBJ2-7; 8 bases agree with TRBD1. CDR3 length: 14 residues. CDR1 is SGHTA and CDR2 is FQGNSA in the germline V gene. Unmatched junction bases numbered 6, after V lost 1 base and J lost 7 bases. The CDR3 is CASSLVQGAGEQYF. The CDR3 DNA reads TGTGCCAGCAGCTTAGTGCAGGGGGCTGGTGAGCAGTACTTC. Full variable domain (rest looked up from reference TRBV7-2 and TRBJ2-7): GAGVSQSPSNKVTEKGKDVELRCDPISGHTALYWYRQSLGQGLEFLIYFQGNSAPDKSGLPSDRFSAERTGGSVSTLTIQRTQQEDSAVYLCASSLVQGAGEQYFGPGTRLTVT.